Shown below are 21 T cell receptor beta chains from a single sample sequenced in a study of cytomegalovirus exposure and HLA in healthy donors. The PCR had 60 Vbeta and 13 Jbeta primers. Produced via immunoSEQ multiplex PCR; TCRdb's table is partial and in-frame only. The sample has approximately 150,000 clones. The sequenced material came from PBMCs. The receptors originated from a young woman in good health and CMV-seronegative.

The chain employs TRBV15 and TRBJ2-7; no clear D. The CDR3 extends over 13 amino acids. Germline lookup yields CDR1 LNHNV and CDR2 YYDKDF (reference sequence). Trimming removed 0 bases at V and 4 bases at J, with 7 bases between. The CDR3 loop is CATSRDSGYEQYF. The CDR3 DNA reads TGTGCCACCAGCAGAGATTCCGGGTACGAGCAGTACTTC.

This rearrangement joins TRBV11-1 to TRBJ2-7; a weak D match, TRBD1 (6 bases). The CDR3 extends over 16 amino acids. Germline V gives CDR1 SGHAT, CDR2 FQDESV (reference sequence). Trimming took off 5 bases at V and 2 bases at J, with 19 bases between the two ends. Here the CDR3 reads CASSPSLRGEAYEQYF. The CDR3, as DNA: TGTGCCAGCAGCCCAAGCCTCAGGGGCGAGGCCTACGAGCAGTACTTC.

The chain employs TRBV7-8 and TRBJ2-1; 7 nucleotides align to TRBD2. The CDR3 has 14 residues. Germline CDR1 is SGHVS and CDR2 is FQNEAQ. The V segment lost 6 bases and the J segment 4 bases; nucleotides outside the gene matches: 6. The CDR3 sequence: CASRTAGPYNEQFF. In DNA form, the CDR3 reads TGTGCCAGCAGAACAGCGGGACCTTACAATGAGCAGTTCTTC.

CDR3 region: CASSSGAYNEQFF. The CDR3 DNA reads TGTGCCAGCAGTAGCGGAGCCTACAATGAGCAGTTCTTC. J is TRBJ2-1 and V is TRBV9; tentatively, D is TRBD2 (6 bases). Germline-derived CDR1 and CDR2 are SGDLS and YYNGEE. V was cut by 5 bases and J by 2 bases, with 8 bases left in between. The CDR3 consists of 13 residues.

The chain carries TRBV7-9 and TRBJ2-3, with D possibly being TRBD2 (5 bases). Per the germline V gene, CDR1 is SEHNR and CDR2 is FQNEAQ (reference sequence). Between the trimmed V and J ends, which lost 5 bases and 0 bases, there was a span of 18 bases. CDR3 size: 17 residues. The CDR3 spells CASSRAVGGSSTDTQYF. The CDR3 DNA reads TGTGCCAGCAGCCGAGCGGTGGGCGGTTCTAGCACAGATACGCAGTATTTT.

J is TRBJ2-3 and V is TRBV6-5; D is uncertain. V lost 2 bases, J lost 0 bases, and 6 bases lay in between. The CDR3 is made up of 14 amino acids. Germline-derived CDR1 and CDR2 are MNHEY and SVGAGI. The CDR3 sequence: CASSYRRSTDTQYF. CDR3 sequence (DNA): TGTGCCAGCAGTTACAGGCGGAGCACAGATACGCAGTATTTT.

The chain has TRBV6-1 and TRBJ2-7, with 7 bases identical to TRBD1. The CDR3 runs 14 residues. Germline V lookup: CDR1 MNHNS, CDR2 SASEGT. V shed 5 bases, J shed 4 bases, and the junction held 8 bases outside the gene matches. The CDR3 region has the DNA TGTGCCAGCAGTCCCGCACAGACAGGGTACGAGCAGTACGTC. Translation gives CASSPAQTGYEQYV.

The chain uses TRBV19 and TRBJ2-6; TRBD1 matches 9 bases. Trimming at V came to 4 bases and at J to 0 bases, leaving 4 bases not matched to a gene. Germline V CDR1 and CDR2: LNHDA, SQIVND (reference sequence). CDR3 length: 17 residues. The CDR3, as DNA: TGTGCCAGTAGTACCGGGACAGGGCTCTCTGGGGCCAACGTCCTGACTTTC. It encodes CASSTGTGLSGANVLTF.

The CDR3 region is CASSPGTRKYNEQFF. In DNA form, the CDR3 reads TGCGCCAGCAGCCCCGGGACTAGGAAGTACAATGAGCAGTTCTTC. This chain connects TRBV4-1 to TRBJ2-1; TRBD2 aligns across 8 bases. Trimming cost V 4 bases and J 4 bases; bases outside gene matches: 6. The CDR3 is 15 amino acids. Germline CDR1 is MGHRA and CDR2 is YSYEKL.

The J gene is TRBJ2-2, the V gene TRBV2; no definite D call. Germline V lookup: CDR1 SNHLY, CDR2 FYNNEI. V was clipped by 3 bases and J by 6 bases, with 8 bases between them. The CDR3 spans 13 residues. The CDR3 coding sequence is TGTGCCAGCAGTGATGTGGGCCCCGGGGAGCTGTTTTTT. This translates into CASSDVGPGELFF.

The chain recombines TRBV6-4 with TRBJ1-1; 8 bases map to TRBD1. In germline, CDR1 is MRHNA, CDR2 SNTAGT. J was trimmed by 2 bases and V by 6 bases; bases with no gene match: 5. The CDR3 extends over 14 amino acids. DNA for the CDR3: TGTGCCAGCAGCAAGGACAGGGACAACACTGAAGCTTTCTTT. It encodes CASSKDRDNTEAFF.

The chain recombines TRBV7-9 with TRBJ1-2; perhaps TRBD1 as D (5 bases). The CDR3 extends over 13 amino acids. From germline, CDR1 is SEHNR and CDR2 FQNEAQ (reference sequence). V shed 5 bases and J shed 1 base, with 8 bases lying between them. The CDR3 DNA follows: TGTGCCAGCAGCCATGACAGTAACTATGGCTACACCTTC. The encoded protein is CASSHDSNYGYTF.

The DNA for the CDR3 is TGTGCCAGCAGCAAACCGGGACTGGGCGGGGAGCAGTACGTC. As protein: CASSKPGLGGEQYV. V gene TRBV21-1 combines with J gene TRBJ2-7; the table's D call of TRBD2 was not tested on the DNA. TRBV21-1 is classified as a pseudogene. CDR3 size: 14 residues.

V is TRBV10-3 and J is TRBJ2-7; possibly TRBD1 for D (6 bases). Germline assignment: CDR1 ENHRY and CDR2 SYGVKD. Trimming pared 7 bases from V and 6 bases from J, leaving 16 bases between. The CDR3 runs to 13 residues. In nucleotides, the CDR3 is TGTGCCATCAAGGACAGCCTTCTCGGCGAGCAGTACTTC. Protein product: CAIKDSLLGEQYF.

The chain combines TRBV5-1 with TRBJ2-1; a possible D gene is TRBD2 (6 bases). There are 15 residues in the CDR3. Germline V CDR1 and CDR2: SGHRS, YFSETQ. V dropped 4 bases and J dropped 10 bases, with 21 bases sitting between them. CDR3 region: CASSPGPGSGIEQFF. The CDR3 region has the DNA TGCGCCAGCAGCCCGGGGCCCGGGAGTGGTATAGAGCAGTTCTTC. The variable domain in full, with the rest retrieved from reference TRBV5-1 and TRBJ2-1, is KAGVTQTPRYLIKTRGQQVTLSCSPISGHRSVSWYQQTPGQGLQFLFEYFSETQRNKGNFPGRFSGRQFSNSRSEMNVSTLELGDSALYLCASSPGPGSGIEQFFGPGTRLTVL.

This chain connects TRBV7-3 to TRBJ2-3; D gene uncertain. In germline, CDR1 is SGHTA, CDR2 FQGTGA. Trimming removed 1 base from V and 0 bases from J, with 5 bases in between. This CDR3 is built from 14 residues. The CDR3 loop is CASSLKLSTDTQYF. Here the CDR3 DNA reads TGTGCCAGCAGCTTAAAGCTTAGCACAGATACGCAGTATTTT.

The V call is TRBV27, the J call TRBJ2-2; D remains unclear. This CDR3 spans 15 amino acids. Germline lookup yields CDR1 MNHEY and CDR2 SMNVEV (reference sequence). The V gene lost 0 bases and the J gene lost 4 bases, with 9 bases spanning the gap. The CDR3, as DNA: TGTGCCAGCAGTTTATCGAGGTCTCGCACCGGGGAGCTGTTTTTT. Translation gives CASSLSRSRTGELFF.

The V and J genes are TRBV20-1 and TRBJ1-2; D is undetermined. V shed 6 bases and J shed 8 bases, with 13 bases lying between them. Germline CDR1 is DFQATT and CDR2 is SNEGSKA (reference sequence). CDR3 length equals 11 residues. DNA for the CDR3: TGCAGTGCATGGCCCCTTTCGGGCTACACCTTC. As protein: CSAWPLSGYTF.

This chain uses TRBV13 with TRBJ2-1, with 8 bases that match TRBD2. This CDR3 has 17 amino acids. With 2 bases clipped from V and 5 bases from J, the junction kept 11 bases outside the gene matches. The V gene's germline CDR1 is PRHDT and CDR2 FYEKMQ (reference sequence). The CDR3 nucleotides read TGTGCCAGCAGCTTATGGGACGGGAGGGCCCATCACAATGAGCAGTTCTTC. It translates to CASSLWDGRAHHNEQFF.

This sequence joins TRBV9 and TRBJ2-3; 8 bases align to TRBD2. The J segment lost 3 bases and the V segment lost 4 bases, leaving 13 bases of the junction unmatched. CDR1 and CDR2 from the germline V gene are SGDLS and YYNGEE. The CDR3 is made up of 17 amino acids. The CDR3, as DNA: TGTGCCAGCAGCCCCAGGGGTAGCGGGGTCTTAACAGATACGCAGTATTTT. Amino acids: CASSPRGSGVLTDTQYF.

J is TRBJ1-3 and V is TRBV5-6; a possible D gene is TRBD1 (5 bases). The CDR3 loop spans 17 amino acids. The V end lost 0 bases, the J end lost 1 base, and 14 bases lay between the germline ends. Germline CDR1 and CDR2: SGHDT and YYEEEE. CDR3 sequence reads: CASSLGQGLVSGNTIYF. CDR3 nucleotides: TGTGCCAGCAGCTTGGGGCAGGGTTTGGTTTCTGGAAACACCATATATTTT. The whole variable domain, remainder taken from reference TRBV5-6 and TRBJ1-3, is DAGVTQSPTHLIKTRGQQVTLRCSPKSGHDTVSWYQQALGQGPQFIFQYYEEEERQRGNFPDRFSGHQFPNYSSELNVNALLLGDSALYLCASSLGQGLVSGNTIYFGEGSWLTVV.